This entry lists 17 T cell receptor beta chains sequenced from one sample in a study of siplizumab effects on memory and regulatory T cells. Profiling relied on immunoSEQ multiplex PCR, and the TCRdb table lists in-frame clones only, not all of them. In the table there are around 94,000 clones, approximately 90% of which are singletons. Sequences were obtained from CD4+ T cells sorted from blood. The source is a human donor in good health.

Here the CDR3 DNA reads TGTGCCAGCAGCGCCCTTTATTGGGCCGACTACAATGAGCAGTTCTTC. It yields the protein CASSALYWADYNEQFF. This chain uses TRBV7-9 with TRBJ2-1; no reliable D call. Trimming shortened V by 5 bases and J by 3 bases, and 17 bases separated the two germline ends. Germline loops: CDR1 SEHNR, CDR2 FQNEAQ (reference sequence). The CDR3 is made up of 16 amino acids. The full variable domain, in which reference TRBV7-9 and TRBJ2-1 provide the parts outside the CDR3, is DTGVSQNPRHKITKRGQNVTFRCDPISEHNRLYWYRQTLGQGPEFLTYFQNEAQLEKSRLLSDRFSAERPKGSFSTLEIQRTEQGDSAMYLCASSALYWADYNEQFFGPGTRLTVL.

This clone was detected once. The V gene is TRBV18, the J gene TRBJ1-1, with D unclear. This CDR3 comprises 14 residues. V gave up 3 bases and J gave up 2 bases, with 10 bases separating them. Per the germline V gene, CDR1 is KGHSH and CDR2 is LQKENI. The CDR3 nucleotides read TGTGCCAGCTCACCTATTCGTGACAACACTGAAGCTTTCTTT. Translating it yields CASSPIRDNTEAFF.

V and J are TRBV19 and TRBJ2-5, with D perhaps matching TRBD1 (6 bases). The CDR3 loop spans 14 amino acids. V lost 3 bases and J 4 bases, leaving 12 bases between the germline ends. The germline CDR1 and CDR2 sequences are LNHDA and SQIVND (reference sequence). CDR3: CASSMRVQGETQYF. Here the CDR3 DNA reads TGTGCCAGTAGTATGAGGGTACAGGGAGAGACCCAGTACTTC.

V gene TRBV2 combines with J gene TRBJ1-2, with TRBD1 matching 10 bases. After removal of 6 bases from V and 7 bases from J, the junction contained 5 bases not matched to a gene. Germline V gives CDR1 SNHLY, CDR2 FYNNEI. The CDR3 has 13 residues. The CDR3 is CASRTGTGVGYTF. CDR3 nucleotides: TGTGCCAGCAGAACCGGGACAGGGGTTGGCTACACCTTC.

The chain joins TRBV10-1 to TRBJ2-5, with D maybe TRBD2 (6 bases). V lost 9 bases and J 3 bases, leaving 20 bases between the germline ends. The CDR3 has 15 residues. Germline CDR1 WNHNN, CDR2 SYGVQD (reference sequence). CDR3 bases: TGCGCCAGTTCCCCCGGAGGGGCCTGGGAAGAGACCCAGTACTTC. Its protein product is CASSPGGAWEETQYF.

V usage is TRBV10-1 and J usage is TRBJ2-1; 7 bases are shared with TRBD2. Trimming at V came to 0 bases and at J to 3 bases, leaving 5 bases not matched to a gene. The CDR3 loop spans 16 amino acids. Germline V gives CDR1 WNHNN, CDR2 SYGVQD (reference sequence). Here the CDR3 DNA reads TGCGCCAGCAGTGAGTCCCGGGCTAGCGGCTACAATGAGCAGTTCTTC. It translates to CASSESRASGYNEQFF.

This chain links TRBV11-2 with TRBJ1-4; maybe TRBD1 (5 bases). The V and J ends lost 2 bases and 3 bases respectively, with 10 bases between them. This CDR3 is built from 15 residues. Germline values: CDR1 SGHAT, CDR2 FQNNGV. For the CDR3, the DNA is TGTGCCAGCAGCTTAAGCGAGGGGTCTAATGAAAAACTGTTTTTT. Translating it yields CASSLSEGSNEKLFF.

This chain links TRBV4-1 with TRBJ2-3, with 8 bases fitting TRBD1. The CDR3 is 16 amino acids. Losses at the gene ends were 4 bases for V and 4 bases for J; bases not matched to a gene: 10. Germline CDR1 reads MGHRA; CDR2 reads YSYEKL. Here the CDR3 reads CASSPRLRQGSDTQYF. CDR3 DNA sequence: TGCGCCAGCAGCCCCCGACTCAGACAGGGGTCAGATACGCAGTATTTT.

This clone has a single count. The J gene is TRBJ2-3, the V gene TRBV6-5; D gene unclear. The length of the CDR3 is 11 residues. Germline V gives CDR1 MNHEY, CDR2 SVGAGI. With 5 bases removed from V and 5 bases from J, the gap between germline ends came to 5 bases. The CDR3 protein is CASSIRDTQYF. CDR3 in DNA: TGTGCCAGCAGTATTAGAGATACGCAGTATTTT.

This chain links TRBV10-2 with TRBJ2-7; 7 nucleotides agree with TRBD1. The CDR3 has 15 amino acids. Germline CDR1 and CDR2: WSHSY and SAAADI. Losses at the gene ends were 4 bases for V and 1 base for J; bases not matched to a gene: 7. DNA for the CDR3: TGCGCCAGCAGTGGGGCCCCGGGACAGTCCTACGAGCAGTACTTC. Translation: CASSGAPGQSYEQYF.

The chain joins TRBV10-2 to TRBJ2-3; 12 positions match TRBD2. The germline V gene has CDR1 WSHSY and CDR2 SAAADI. Trimming took 11 bases from V and 3 from J; bases not matched to a gene: 6. CDR3 length: 14 amino acids. The CDR3 DNA reads as TGCGCCGCACTCGGACTAGCGGGGACAGATACGCAGTATTTT. This encodes CAALGLAGTDTQYF.

J is TRBJ2-7 and V is TRBV14; D uncertain. CDR3 length equals 14 residues. V lost 0 bases to trimming and J lost 6 bases, with 12 bases between them. Germline V gene data show CDR1 as SGHDN and CDR2 as FVKESK. CDR3 in amino acids: CASSQDLLGAEQYF. The CDR3 DNA follows: TGTGCCAGCAGCCAAGATCTTCTCGGAGCCGAGCAGTACTTC.

The V and J genes are TRBV28 and TRBJ1-2; no clear D gene. With 6 bases removed from V and 5 bases from J, the gap between germline ends came to 7 bases. CDR3 length equals 11 residues. Germline CDR1 is MDHEN and CDR2 is SYDVKM. The CDR3 reads CASRPQYGYTF. Here the CDR3 DNA reads TGTGCCAGCAGACCCCAGTATGGCTACACCTTC.

The CDR3 DNA reads TGTGCCAGCAGCTTGCGATGGGTGTCGTCCTACGAGCAGTACTTC. Protein: CASSLRWVSSYEQYF. The rearrangement uses TRBV11-1 and TRBJ2-7; D is ambiguous. There are 15 residues in the CDR3. Trimming took 3 bases from V and 1 from J, leaving 13 bases between them. Germline lookup yields CDR1 SGHAT and CDR2 FQDESV (reference sequence).

This chain uses TRBV11-2 with TRBJ2-7; no reliable D call. The V gene lost 3 bases and the J gene lost 4 bases, with 7 bases spanning the gap. Per germline, CDR1 SGHAT and CDR2 FQNNGV. This CDR3 region has 12 residues. The CDR3 DNA follows: TGTGCCAGCAGCTTGGGCGCGTACGAGCAGTACTTC. Translation gives CASSLGAYEQYF. Full variable domain (rest looked up from reference TRBV11-2 and TRBJ2-7): EAGVAQSPRYKIIEKRQSVAFWCNPISGHATLYWYQQILGQGPKLLIQFQNNGVVDDSQLPKDRFSAERLKGVDSTLKIQPAKLEDSAVYLCASSLGAYEQYFGPGTRLTVT.

The V and J genes are TRBV15 and TRBJ2-7; a weak D match, TRBD1 (5 bases). The CDR3 sequence is 16 residues long. V lost 0 bases, J lost 2 bases, and 14 bases lay in between. The germline gives CDR1 LNHNV, CDR2 YYDKDF (reference sequence). Here the CDR3 reads CATSRDLMVQAYEQYF. CDR3 nucleotide sequence: TGTGCCACCAGCAGAGATCTTATGGTACAGGCCTACGAGCAGTACTTC.

The sample holds one count of this clone. This rearrangement joins TRBV18 to TRBJ1-6; 9 positions match TRBD1. V shed 4 bases, J shed 5 bases, and the junction held 0 bases outside the gene matches. Germline assignment: CDR1 KGHSH and CDR2 LQKENI. The CDR3 has 14 residues. DNA for the CDR3: TGTGCCAGCTCACGGGACAGGGATAATTCACCCCTCCACTTT. This translates into CASSRDRDNSPLHF. Complete variable domain (other parts from reference TRBV18 and TRBJ1-6): NAGVMQNPRHLVRRRGQEARLRCSPMKGHSHVYWYRQLPEEGLKFMVYLQKENIIDESGMPKERFSAEFPKEGPSILRIQQVVRGDSAAYFCASSRDRDNSPLHFGNGTRLTVT.